The T cell receptor beta chain under discussion was sequenced for a study of cytomegalovirus exposure and HLA in healthy donors. The study's findings and limits: It has been reported that TCR beta sequences accurately predicted the HLA-A and HLA-B alleles of most subjects. Of the V segments, some could not be distinguished, including TRBV6-2 and TRBV6-3, and were excluded. Presence/absence results assume similar sequencing depth per donor, which may not hold. Later analysis demonstrated an association between a missense DCLRE1C variant and TCR beta V- and J-gene trimming.

PCR was performed using 60 Vbeta and 13 Jbeta primers. Profiled with immunoSEQ multiplex PCR; TCRdb holds only in-frame clones, not every one. The top ten clones hold 7.7% of a sample with 150,000 to 200,000 clones, more than 60% of them seen once. This CDR3 contains 18 residues. The germline gives CDR1 SNHLY, CDR2 FYNNEI. Trimming cost V 3 bases and J 0 bases; bases outside gene matches: 12. On this clone: Its specificity is not known. Other DNA sequences within the sample encode an identical CDR3.

This receptor was taken from a woman aged 40 to 50 in good health and CMV-seropositive. The chain employs TRBV2 and TRBJ2-7; TRBD2 matches 9 bases. The specimen sequenced was PBMCs. The CDR3 protein is CASSDGPTSGLSSYEQYF. The DNA for the CDR3 is TGTGCCAGCAGTGATGGTCCGACTAGCGGACTAAGCTCCTACGAGCAGTACTTC.